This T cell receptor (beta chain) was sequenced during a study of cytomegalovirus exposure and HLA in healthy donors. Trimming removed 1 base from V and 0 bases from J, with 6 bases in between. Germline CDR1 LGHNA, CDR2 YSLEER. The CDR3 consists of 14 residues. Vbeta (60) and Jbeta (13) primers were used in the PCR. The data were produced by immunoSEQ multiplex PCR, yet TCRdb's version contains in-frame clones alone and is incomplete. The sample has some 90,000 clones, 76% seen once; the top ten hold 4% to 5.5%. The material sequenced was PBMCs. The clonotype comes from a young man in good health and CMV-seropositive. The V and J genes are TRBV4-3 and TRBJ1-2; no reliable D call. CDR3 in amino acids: CASSQGRTNYGYTF. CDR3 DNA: TGCGCCAGCAGCCAAGGTAGAACTAACTATGGCTACACCTTC.